The TCR beta chain under discussion was sequenced for a study of blood T cell repertoires in COVID-19. For the study at large: Samples of COVID-19 (acute and convalescent) were obtained from the United States, Italy and Spain. PBMCs, B-cell-depleted T cells, or T cells were the source of the cDNA or gDNA that made up the material.

The ends were cut back, 2 bases at V and 2 bases at J, with 18 bases in the middle. This CDR3 spans 17 amino acids. CDR1 and CDR2 from the germline V gene are MNHEY and SVGEGT. In the authors' methods: Reference gene primer amplification gave nucleated cell count estimates. Assay: immunoSEQ multiplex PCR; the TCRdb copy retains only in-frame clones and omits some. For V, J and clone size, that table is used; D and trimming come from the DNA. The sample includes 300,000 or so clones, approximately 88% of them seen just once. This sequence originates from a woman aged 25 to 39 who had recovered from COVID-19. The gene calls are TRBV6-2 or TRBV6-3 and TRBJ1-1, with TRBD1 as a possible D gene (6 bases). The sample consisted of peripheral blood. As DNA, the CDR3 is TGTGCCAGCAGTTACCCCCTTTGGGGGCCAGATAACACTGAAGCTTTCTTT. Translating gives CASSYPLWGPDNTEAFF.